The 14 T cell receptor beta chains reported below all come from one sample, sequenced in a study of PD-L1 blockade in urothelial cancer. Time point denoted: peripheral blood 6 weeks after treatment start. The repertoire was sequenced with immunoSEQ multiplex PCR; TCRdb's copy has only in-frame clones and lacks some. The sample yields some 19,000 clones, about 80% seen once. This material consisted of PBMCs, taken around atezolizumab (anti-PD-L1) treatment. These receptors all stem from a man aged 45-60 years with urothelial cancer.

The CDR3 loop is CASSPPRTGDEKLFF. The CDR3 region has the DNA TGTGCCAGCTCACCACCCCGGACAGGGGACGAAAAACTGTTTTTT. V and J are TRBV18 and TRBJ1-4; 9 bases line up with TRBD1. Germline CDR1 is KGHSH and CDR2 is LQKENI. The J segment lost 8 bases and the V segment lost 0 bases, leaving 4 bases of the junction unmatched. This CDR3 contains 15 residues.

This chain joins TRBV5-1 and TRBJ2-3, with TRBD2 matching 7 bases. V lost 5 bases and J lost 6; bases outside the gene matches: 12. This CDR3 spans 15 amino acids. The germline V gene has CDR1 SGHRS and CDR2 YFSETQ. The CDR3 is CASRRDSAGSDTQYF. CDR3 bases: TGCGCCAGCAGGAGAGATTCAGCGGGATCGGATACGCAGTATTTT.

This clone was seen once. The chain uses TRBV5-1 and TRBJ1-2; 9 bases fit TRBD1. The germline V gene encodes CDR1 SGHRS and CDR2 YFSETQ. This CDR3 has 14 residues. V lost 9 bases, J lost 8 bases, and 14 bases stayed unmatched. DNA for the CDR3: TGCGCCACCACGACCGGGACAGGGATCGGCGGCTACACCTTC. It yields the protein CATTTGTGIGGYTF.

The chain uses TRBV6-1 and TRBJ1-5; D remains ambiguous. CDR1 and CDR2 from the germline V gene are MNHNS and SASEGT. This CDR3 contains 14 residues. Trimming took off 0 bases at V and 7 bases at J, with 10 bases between the two ends. CDR3 DNA: TGTGCCAGCAGTGAAGCCGGGGAAGGGCAGCCCCAGCATTTT. This codes for CASSEAGEGQPQHF.

This clone was detected a few times. V is TRBV6-5 and J is TRBJ2-7; weak D call: TRBD1 (6 bases). Germline assignment: CDR1 MNHEY and CDR2 SVGAGI. Trimming cost V 7 bases and J 3 bases, with 16 bases left between them. This CDR3 is built from 14 residues. In DNA form, the CDR3 reads TGTGCCAGCACCCCAGGCACAGGGATCTACGAGCAGTACTTC. Translation: CASTPGTGIYEQYF.

This clone was observed a single time. The V gene is TRBV5-6, the J gene TRBJ1-2, with TRBD1 as a possible D gene (5 bases). This CDR3 has 17 amino acids. CDR1 SGHDT and CDR2 YYEEEE come from the germline V gene. Trimming took 0 bases from V and 4 from J, leaving 19 bases between them. The CDR3 reads CASSLVVARQGLYGYTF. The CDR3 DNA reads TGTGCCAGCAGCTTGGTGGTGGCGCGGCAGGGACTCTATGGCTACACCTTC.

The rearrangement joins TRBV19 to TRBJ2-5; D gene ambiguous. Germline assignment: CDR1 LNHDA and CDR2 SQIVND (reference sequence). The length of the CDR3 is 13 residues. The V gene lost 5 bases and the J gene lost 5 bases, with 12 bases spanning the gap. The CDR3 sequence: CASSVGLYETQYF. CDR3 bases: TGTGCCAGTAGTGTGGGCCTCTATGAGACCCAGTACTTC. The complete variable domain, with remaining parts taken from reference TRBV19 and TRBJ2-5, reads DGGITQSPKYLFRKEGQNVTLSCEQNLNHDAMYWYRQDPGQGLRLIYYSQIVNDFQKGDIAEGYSVSREKKESFPLTVTSAQKNPTAFYLCASSVGLYETQYFGPGTRLLVL.

This clone turned up a few times. The rearrangement links TRBV7-8 to TRBJ1-1, with D possibly being TRBD1 (6 bases). The CDR3 consists of 17 residues. Germline V lookup: CDR1 SGHVS, CDR2 FQNEAQ. V was trimmed by 5 bases and J by 3 bases, leaving 22 bases between them. CDR3 DNA sequence: TGTGCCAGCAGCGCGGGGCCCCACCGGGGGGCGGACACTGAAGCTTTCTTT. Its translation: CASSAGPHRGADTEAFF.

V and J are TRBV28 and TRBJ1-2; weak D call: TRBD1 (5 bases). CDR1 MDHEN and CDR2 SYDVKM come from the germline V gene. Trimming took off 4 bases at V and 0 bases at J, with 12 bases between the two ends. The CDR3 is 15 amino acids. Written as DNA, the CDR3 is TGTGCCAGCAGTTGGAGAGACAGAGCTAACTATGGCTACACCTTC. Encoded protein: CASSWRDRANYGYTF.

The chain recombines TRBV19 with TRBJ2-5; 14 nucleotides agree with TRBD2. CDR3 length equals 16 residues. Germline CDR1 and CDR2: LNHDA and SQIVND (reference sequence). V shed 9 bases and J 2 bases; nucleotides not matched to a gene: 8. The CDR3 spells CARRTSGGRKQETQYF. The CDR3 DNA follows: TGTGCCAGGAGGACTAGCGGGGGGCGTAAACAAGAGACCCAGTACTTC. Variable domain in full (rest from reference TRBV19 and TRBJ2-5): DGGITQSPKYLFRKEGQNVTLSCEQNLNHDAMYWYRQDPGQGLRLIYYSQIVNDFQKGDIAEGYSVSREKKESFPLTVTSAQKNPTAFYLCARRTSGGRKQETQYFGPGTRLLVL.

The rearrangement joins TRBV5-8 to TRBJ1-3; D call uncertain. CDR1 and CDR2 (germline): SGHTS, YDEGEE. CDR3 length: 13 amino acids. V shed 6 bases and J shed 0 bases, with 7 bases lying between them. The DNA for the CDR3 is TGTGCCAGCAAAATCAGCTCTGGAAACACCATATATTTT. This translates into CASKISSGNTIYF.

The rearrangement uses TRBV14 and TRBJ1-2; TRBD1 matches at 8 bases. The V gene's germline CDR1 is SGHDN and CDR2 FVKESK. CDR3 length: 15 residues. V gave up 4 bases and J gave up 4 bases; unmatched junction bases: 8. CDR3 in amino acids: CASSLRTGWLYGYTF. CDR3 nucleotide sequence: TGTGCCAGCAGCCTACGGACAGGGTGGCTCTATGGCTACACCTTC.

J is TRBJ2-3 and V is TRBV18, with unresolved D. The CDR3 is 12 residues long. V was shortened by 4 bases and J by 6 bases, with 8 bases between the two germline ends. Germline values: CDR1 KGHSH, CDR2 LQKENI. The chain's CDR3 is CASSRSRDTQYF. The CDR3 coding sequence is TGTGCCAGCTCACGCTCGAGGGATACGCAGTATTTT. Filled out from reference TRBV18 and TRBJ2-3, the complete variable domain reads NAGVMQNPRHLVRRRGQEARLRCSPMKGHSHVYWYRQLPEEGLKFMVYLQKENIIDESGMPKERFSAEFPKEGPSILRIQQVVRGDSAAYFCASSRSRDTQYFGPGTRLTVL.

The chain recombines TRBV7-8 with TRBJ1-1; TRBD1 is a possible D gene (6 bases). CDR3 length: 13 amino acids. V shed 4 bases and J shed 10 bases, with 16 bases lying between them. Germline CDR1 reads SGHVS; CDR2 reads FQNEAQ. CDR3 DNA: TGTGCCAGCAGCTCGGGACATTCAGAAGGAGCTTTCTTT. Protein: CASSSGHSEGAFF.